This passage covers 24 T cell receptor beta chains from one sample sequenced in a study of molecular identifiers for immune sequencing clone quantification. TCRdb analysed the PCR reads with MiXCR anew, one entry per CDR3 protein. The table records 550,000 to 750,000 distinct CDR3 sequences, nearly 20% of them present only once. Specimen: naive CD8+ T cells from blood, with Jurkat cell RNA spiked in. The subset was: FACS-sorted CD8+CD4-CCR7+CD45RA+ naive T cells. Receptor source: a human donor in good health. Some libraries in this study had Jurkat cell RNA spiked in.

This clonotype has ten or more counts. The J gene is TRBJ2-7, the V gene TRBV25-1; D uncertain. V was clipped by 4 bases and J by 5 bases, with 9 bases between them. CDR1 is MGHDK, CDR2 SYGVNS, per germline. This CDR3 is built from 12 residues. The CDR3 DNA sequence: TGTGCCAGCAGTGGCTATAACGACGAGCAGTACTTC. Residues: CASSGYNDEQYF.

This clonotype was observed at least ten times. This chain uses TRBV23-1 with TRBJ2-5; 8 bases align to TRBD1. TRBV23-1 is designated an ORF whose function remains uncertain. The V and J ends lost 1 base and 4 bases, in that order; junction bases with no gene match: 17. The CDR3 is made up of 19 amino acids. This CDR3 reads CASSQYAPPGQGRRETQYF. The CDR3 nucleotides are TGCGCCAGCAGTCAATACGCCCCGCCCGGACAGGGAAGGCGAGAGACCCAGTACTTC.

This chain joins TRBV9 and TRBJ2-3; D unclear. Germline CDR1 SGDLS, CDR2 YYNGEE. CDR3 length: 17 amino acids. The germline V and J ends were trimmed by 3 bases and 2 bases, with 19 bases remaining between them. The DNA for the CDR3 is TGTGCCAGCAGCGCAGACCTTGCGGCTGGGATCACAGATACGCAGTATTTT. Amino acid sequence: CASSADLAAGITDTQYF.

This clonotype was seen at least ten times. The rearrangement links TRBV29-1 to TRBJ2-2; maybe TRBD1 (5 bases). The CDR3 covers 13 residues. Deletions cut 2 bases from V and 3 bases from J, with 7 bases between. CDR1 is SQVTM and CDR2 is ANQGSEA in the germline V gene. The chain's CDR3 is CSVEQGDTGELFF. The CDR3 bases are TGCAGCGTTGAACAGGGCGACACCGGGGAGCTGTTTTTT.

In its sample, this clonotype was seen many times. The chain joins TRBV7-9 to TRBJ2-3; D uncertain. The germline V gene has CDR1 SEHNR and CDR2 FQNEAQ (reference sequence). The CDR3 extends over 13 amino acids. Deletions cut 7 bases from V and 2 bases from J, with 10 bases between. CDR3 sequence (DNA): TGTGCCAGCAACACAAAAGTCACAGATACGCAGTATTTT. It encodes CASNTKVTDTQYF.

This chain joins TRBV3-1 and TRBJ1-2, with a weak D call TRBD1 (5 bases). The V end lost 0 bases, the J end lost 1 base, and 15 bases lay between the germline ends. The CDR3 runs 17 residues. Germline lookup yields CDR1 LGHDT and CDR2 YNNKEL (reference sequence). CDR3 in DNA: TGTGCCAGCAGCCAAGATCCAGCCGGGGCTCTTAACTATGGCTACACCTTC. Residues: CASSQDPAGALNYGYTF.

The chain is built from TRBV2 and TRBJ2-1; maybe TRBD1 (6 bases). Germline CDR1 SNHLY, CDR2 FYNNEI. The CDR3 spans 16 residues. Trimming removed 5 bases from V and 4 bases from J, with 18 bases in between. The CDR3 nucleotides read TGTGCCAGCAGTCGACGACAGGCCACTACGTACAATGAGCAGTTCTTC. This gives the protein CASSRRQATTYNEQFF.

This clonotype has ten or more counts. V is TRBV5-1 and J is TRBJ2-5; 8 bases align to TRBD1. The CDR3 has 15 amino acids. Germline V gene sequence: CDR1 SGHRS, CDR2 YFSETQ. Germline trimming cut 2 bases from V and 2 bases from J; bases unmatched to any gene: 5. The DNA of the CDR3 is TGCGCCAGCAGCTTTGGACAGGGAGTACAAGAGACCCAGTACTTC. It yields the protein CASSFGQGVQETQYF.

A few counts support this clonotype. This chain connects TRBV5-4 to TRBJ1-2; 12 positions agree with TRBD1. CDR1 and CDR2 (germline): SGHNT, YYREEE (reference sequence). V dropped 3 bases and J dropped 7; count of bases not matched to a gene: 4. CDR3 size: 14 residues. DNA of the CDR3: TGTGCCAGCAGCTCGGGACAGGGGGCGCGTGGCTACACCTTC. It specifies CASSSGQGARGYTF.

Many counts were recorded for this clonotype. The V gene is TRBV29-1, the J gene TRBJ1-1; D is ambiguous. Germline V gene lookup returns CDR1 SQVTM and CDR2 ANQGSEA. V was pared by 5 bases and J by 3 bases, with 7 bases between. CDR3 length equals 11 residues. The CDR3 spells CSVMGYTEAFF. The CDR3 DNA is TGCAGCGTTATGGGGTACACTGAAGCTTTCTTT.

Only a few counts were recorded for this clonotype. The genes are TRBV4-3 and TRBJ2-7; 10 positions match TRBD2. The CDR3 covers 20 residues. Germline CDR1 reads LGHNA; CDR2 reads YSLEER. Losses at the gene ends were 3 bases for V and 2 bases for J; bases not matched to a gene: 19. The CDR3 region has the DNA TGCGCCAGCAGCCATCAATTAAGGGGGCCTACTAGCGGGGAAACCTACGAGCAGTACTTC. Encoded protein: CASSHQLRGPTSGETYEQYF.

The rearrangement uses TRBV7-9 and TRBJ1-5; weak D call: TRBD1 (5 bases). The CDR3 spans 14 residues. The germline CDR1 and CDR2 sequences are SEHNR and FQNEAQ (reference sequence). V lost 4 bases and J lost 5, with 12 bases in between. CDR3 protein: CASSWGGADQPQHF. CDR3 bases: TGTGCCAGCAGCTGGGGTGGGGCAGATCAGCCCCAGCATTTT.

This clonotype appeared a few times. This rearrangement joins TRBV5-6 to TRBJ2-3; TRBD2 might be the D (6 bases). The V end was cut by 3 bases, the J end by 4 bases, with 24 bases between. There are 18 residues in the CDR3. Germline CDR1 SGHDT, CDR2 YYEEEE. The CDR3, as DNA: TGTGCCAGCAGCTGGGGACTTCGGGCCCGGGAGTCACCAGATACGCAGTATTTT. It codes for CASSWGLRARESPDTQYF.

This clonotype was counted between two and nine times. The CDR3 nucleotides read TGTGCCAGCAGTGGGGGATCTAGCGGGAGGGTAACAGATACGCAGTATTTT. It translates to CASSGGSSGRVTDTQYF. The chain links TRBV2 to TRBJ2-3; TRBD2 aligns across 12 bases. V shed 4 bases and J 3 bases; nucleotides not matched to a gene: 8. Per germline, CDR1 SNHLY and CDR2 FYNNEI. The CDR3 length is 17 residues.

Notes on this clonotype: The germline gene is not matched at one end of the junction; a read error may be the cause. The chain combines TRBV28 with TRBJ1-6; D remains ambiguous. Germline lookup yields CDR1 MDHEN and CDR2 SYDVKM. The CDR3 totals 14 residues. CDR3 protein: CAGSDIFYNSPLHF. As DNA, the CDR3 is TGTGCCGGCAGTGACATCTTCTATAATTCACCCCTCCACTTT.

This clonotype was counted at least ten times. The rearrangement uses TRBV24-1 and TRBJ1-1; D is unclear. Trimming left V 4 bases short and J 1 base short, with 6 bases between. CDR3 length: 13 amino acids. Germline values: CDR1 KGHDR, CDR2 SFDVKD. The CDR3 DNA sequence: TGTGCCACCAGTGAGGGGAAGAACACTGAAGCTTTCTTT. Translated, it gives CATSEGKNTEAFF.

The rearrangement links TRBV27 to TRBJ2-1, with TRBD1 matching 9 bases. The CDR3 length is 15 residues. The J segment lost 9 bases and the V segment lost 6 bases, leaving 12 bases of the junction unmatched. Germline lookup yields CDR1 MNHEY and CDR2 SMNVEV (reference sequence). CDR3 sequence: CASSSTLDRGGEQFF. The CDR3 DNA follows: TGTGCCAGCAGCTCTACCTTAGACAGGGGGGGTGAGCAGTTCTTC.

This clonotype has at least ten counts. V and J are TRBV9 and TRBJ2-5, with 8 bases aligning to TRBD2. The ends lost 0 bases at V and 4 bases at J; junction bases unmatched: 11. Germline V lookup: CDR1 SGDLS, CDR2 YYNGEE. This CDR3 is 17 amino acids long. In DNA form, the CDR3 reads TGTGCCAGCAGCGTAGGGACTAGCCCAGGTGGGGGAGAGACCCAGTACTTC. Its protein product is CASSVGTSPGGGETQYF.

This sequence joins TRBV4-1 and TRBJ2-1; 12 bases line up with TRBD2. Germline V gives CDR1 MGHRA, CDR2 YSYEKL. The CDR3 length is 17 residues. The ends lost 1 base at V and 8 bases at J; junction bases unmatched: 9. This CDR3 is CASSQGELAGGTDEQFF. The DNA of the CDR3 is TGCGCCAGCAGCCAAGGGGAACTAGCGGGAGGTACAGATGAGCAGTTCTTC.

V usage is TRBV4-3 and J usage is TRBJ1-1; 11 positions match TRBD1. Germline V lookup: CDR1 LGHNA, CDR2 YSLEER. The CDR3 spans 19 residues. V lost 0 bases to trimming and J lost 1 base; unmatched junction nucleotides: 10. The chain's CDR3 is CASSQDSRTGGATNTEAFF. As DNA, the CDR3 is TGCGCCAGCAGCCAAGATTCTCGGACAGGGGGCGCGACGAACACTGAAGCTTTCTTT.

Ten or more counts support this clonotype. V gene TRBV9 combines with J gene TRBJ2-2; possibly TRBD2 for D (6 bases). The germline gives CDR1 SGDLS, CDR2 YYNGEE. V was clipped by 0 bases and J by 4 bases, with 13 bases between them. The CDR3 loop spans 16 amino acids. CDR3 coding DNA: TGTGCCAGCAGCGTAGACGCGGGGCAGGGCACCGGGGAGCTGTTTTTT. Its translation is CASSVDAGQGTGELFF.

This clonotype occurred a few times. The chain links TRBV27 to TRBJ2-7; D possibly corresponds to TRBD1 (6 bases). The CDR3 is 13 amino acids. V was shortened by 6 bases and J by 4 bases, with 13 bases between the two germline ends. Looked up from germline, CDR1 is MNHEY and CDR2 is SMNVEV (reference sequence). CDR3 loop: CASRLGGVYEQYF. The CDR3 DNA reads TGTGCCAGCAGACTTGGGGGCGTGTACGAGCAGTACTTC.

The chain uses TRBV3-1 and TRBJ2-5, with D possibly being TRBD1 or TRBD2 (5 bases each). With 0 bases removed from V and 6 bases from J, the gap between germline ends came to 14 bases. This CDR3 is built from 15 residues. Germline loops: CDR1 LGHDT, CDR2 YNNKEL (reference sequence). CDR3 sequence: CASSQDISEGKTQYF. DNA for the CDR3: TGTGCCAGCAGCCAAGATATTAGCGAGGGGAAGACCCAGTACTTC.

This clonotype has more than one count but fewer than ten. The chain couples TRBV2 to TRBJ2-7; D is unresolved. Germline assignment: CDR1 SNHLY and CDR2 FYNNEI. The V and J ends lost 5 bases and 3 bases respectively, with 11 bases between them. The CDR3 sequence is 13 residues long. The CDR3 region is CASSKRNNYEQYF. CDR3 sequence (DNA): TGTGCCAGCAGTAAACGGAACAACTACGAGCAGTACTTC.